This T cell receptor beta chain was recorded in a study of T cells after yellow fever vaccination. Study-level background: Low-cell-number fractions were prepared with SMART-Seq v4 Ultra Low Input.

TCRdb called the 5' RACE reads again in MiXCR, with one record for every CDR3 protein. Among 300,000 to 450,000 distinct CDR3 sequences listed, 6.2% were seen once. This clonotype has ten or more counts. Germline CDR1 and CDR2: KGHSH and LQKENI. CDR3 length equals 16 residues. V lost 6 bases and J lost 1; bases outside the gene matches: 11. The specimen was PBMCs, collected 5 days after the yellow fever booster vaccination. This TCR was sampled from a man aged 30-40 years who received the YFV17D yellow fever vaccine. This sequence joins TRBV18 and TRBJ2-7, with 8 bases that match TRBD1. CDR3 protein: CASSPLGGTGSYEQYF. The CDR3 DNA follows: TGTGCCAGCTCCCCTCTCGGCGGGACAGGATCCTACGAGCAGTACTTC.